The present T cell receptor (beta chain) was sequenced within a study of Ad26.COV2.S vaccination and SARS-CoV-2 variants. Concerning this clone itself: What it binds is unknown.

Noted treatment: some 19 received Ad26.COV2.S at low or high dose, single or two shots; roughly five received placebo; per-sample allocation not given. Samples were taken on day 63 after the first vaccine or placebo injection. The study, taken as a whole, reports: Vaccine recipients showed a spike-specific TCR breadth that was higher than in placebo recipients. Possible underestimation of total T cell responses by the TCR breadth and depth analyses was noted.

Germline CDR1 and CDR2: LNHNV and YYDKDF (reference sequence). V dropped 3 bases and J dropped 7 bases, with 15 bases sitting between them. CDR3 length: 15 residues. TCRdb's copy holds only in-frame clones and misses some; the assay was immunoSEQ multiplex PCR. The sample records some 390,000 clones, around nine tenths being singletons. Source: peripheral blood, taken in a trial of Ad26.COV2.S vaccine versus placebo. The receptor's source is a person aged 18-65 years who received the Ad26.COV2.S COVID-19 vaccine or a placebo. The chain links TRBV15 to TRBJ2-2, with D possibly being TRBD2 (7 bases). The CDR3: CATSRIRGANGELFF. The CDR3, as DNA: TGTGCCACCAGCAGGATTCGGGGGGCCAACGGGGAGCTGTTTTTT. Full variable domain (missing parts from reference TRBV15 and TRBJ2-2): DAMVIQNPRYQVTQFGKPVTLSCSQTLNHNVMYWYQQKSSQAPKLLFHYYDKDFNNEADTPDNFQSRRPNTSFCFLDIRSPGLGDTAMYLCATSRIRGANGELFFGEGSRLTVL.